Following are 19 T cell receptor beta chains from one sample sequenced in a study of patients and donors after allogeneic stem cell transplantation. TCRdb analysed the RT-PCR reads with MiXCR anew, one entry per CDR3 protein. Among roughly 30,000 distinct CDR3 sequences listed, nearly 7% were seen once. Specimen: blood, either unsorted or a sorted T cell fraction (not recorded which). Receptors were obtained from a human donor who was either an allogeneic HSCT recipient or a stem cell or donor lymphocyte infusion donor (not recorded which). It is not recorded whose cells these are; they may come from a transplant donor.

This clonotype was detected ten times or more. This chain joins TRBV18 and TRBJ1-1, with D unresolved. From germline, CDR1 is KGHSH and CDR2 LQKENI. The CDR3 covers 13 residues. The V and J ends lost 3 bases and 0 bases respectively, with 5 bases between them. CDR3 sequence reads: CASSPWLNTEAFF. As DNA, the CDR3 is TGTGCCAGCTCACCGTGGTTGAACACTGAAGCTTTCTTT.

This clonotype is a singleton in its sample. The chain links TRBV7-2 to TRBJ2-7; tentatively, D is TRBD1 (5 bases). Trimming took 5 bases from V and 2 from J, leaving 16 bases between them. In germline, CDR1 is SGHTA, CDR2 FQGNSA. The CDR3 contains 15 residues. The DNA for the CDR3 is TGTGCCAGCAGCCCACGGACACGGACGACCTACGAGCAGTACTTC. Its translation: CASSPRTRTTYEQYF. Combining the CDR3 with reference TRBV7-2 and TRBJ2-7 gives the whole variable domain GAGVSQSPSNKVTEKGKDVELRCDPISGHTALYWYRQSLGQGLEFLIYFQGNSAPDKSGLPSDRFSAERTGGSVSTLTIQRTQQEDSAVYLCASSPRTRTTYEQYFGPGTRLTVT.

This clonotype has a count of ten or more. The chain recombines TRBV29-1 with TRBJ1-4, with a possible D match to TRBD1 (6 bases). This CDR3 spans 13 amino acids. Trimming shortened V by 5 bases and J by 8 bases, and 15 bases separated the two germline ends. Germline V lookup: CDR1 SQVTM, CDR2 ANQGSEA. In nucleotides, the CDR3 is TGCAGCGTTCTTAGGGGGTTCGGGGAAAAACTGTTTTTT. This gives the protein CSVLRGFGEKLFF.

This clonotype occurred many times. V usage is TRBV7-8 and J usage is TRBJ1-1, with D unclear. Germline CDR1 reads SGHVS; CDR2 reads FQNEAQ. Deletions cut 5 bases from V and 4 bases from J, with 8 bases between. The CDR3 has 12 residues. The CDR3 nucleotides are TGTGCCAGCAGCGAGAGAGGCACTGAAGCTTTCTTT. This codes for CASSERGTEAFF.

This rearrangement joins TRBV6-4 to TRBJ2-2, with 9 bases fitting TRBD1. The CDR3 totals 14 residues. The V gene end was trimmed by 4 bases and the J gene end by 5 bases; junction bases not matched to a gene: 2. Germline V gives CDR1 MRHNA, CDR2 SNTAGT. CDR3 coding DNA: TGTGCCAGCAGTGGACAGGGGGGAACCGGGGAGCTGTTTTTT. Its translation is CASSGQGGTGELFF.

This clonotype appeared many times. This CDR3 is CASSFRVAYEQYF. The CDR3 bases are TGTGCCAGCAGTTTTCGGGTAGCCTACGAGCAGTACTTC. The V and J genes are TRBV27 and TRBJ2-7; D not resolved. V was shortened by 3 bases and J by 2 bases, with 8 bases between the two germline ends. CDR3 size: 13 residues. The germline CDR1 and CDR2 sequences are MNHEY and SMNVEV (reference sequence).

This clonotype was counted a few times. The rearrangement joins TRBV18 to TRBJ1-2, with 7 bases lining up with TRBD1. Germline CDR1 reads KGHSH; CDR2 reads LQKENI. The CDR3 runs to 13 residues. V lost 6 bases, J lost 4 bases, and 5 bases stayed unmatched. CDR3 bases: TGTGCCAGCTCGGAGGGACAGAGCTATGGCTACACCTTC. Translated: CASSEGQSYGYTF.

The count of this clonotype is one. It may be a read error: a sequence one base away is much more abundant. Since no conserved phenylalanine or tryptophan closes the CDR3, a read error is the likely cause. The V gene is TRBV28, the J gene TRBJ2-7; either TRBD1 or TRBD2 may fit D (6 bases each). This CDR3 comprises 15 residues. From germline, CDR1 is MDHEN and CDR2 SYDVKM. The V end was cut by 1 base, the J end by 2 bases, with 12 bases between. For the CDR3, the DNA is TGTGCCAGCAGTTTATCTGGGGGGCGCACCTACGAGCAGTACATC. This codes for CASSLSGGRTYEQYI.

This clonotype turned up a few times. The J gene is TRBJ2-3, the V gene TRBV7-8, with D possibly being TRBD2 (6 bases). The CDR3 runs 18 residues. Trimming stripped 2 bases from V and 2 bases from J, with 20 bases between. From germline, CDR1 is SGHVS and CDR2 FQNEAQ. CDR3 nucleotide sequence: TGTGCCAGCAGCTTAAACGCCCGACTAGTCCGTCACACAGATACGCAGTATTTT. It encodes CASSLNARLVRHTDTQYF. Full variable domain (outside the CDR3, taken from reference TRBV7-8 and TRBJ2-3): GAGVSQSPRYKVAKRGQDVALRCDPISGHVSLFWYQQALGQGPEFLTYFQNEAQLDKSGLPSDRFFAERPEGSVSTLKIQRTQQEDSAVYLCASSLNARLVRHTDTQYFGPGTRLTVL.

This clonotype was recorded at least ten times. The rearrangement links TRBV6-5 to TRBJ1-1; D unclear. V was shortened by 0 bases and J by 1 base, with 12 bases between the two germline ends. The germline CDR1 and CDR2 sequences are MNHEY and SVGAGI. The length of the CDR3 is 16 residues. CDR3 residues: CASSYSVRTPNTEAFF. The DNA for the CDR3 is TGTGCCAGCAGTTACTCTGTCAGAACACCGAACACTGAAGCTTTCTTT.

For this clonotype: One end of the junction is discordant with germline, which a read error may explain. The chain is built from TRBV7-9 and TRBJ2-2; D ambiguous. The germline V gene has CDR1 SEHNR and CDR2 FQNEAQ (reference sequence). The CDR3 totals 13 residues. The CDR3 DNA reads TGTGCCGGCAGCTTAAAACCGACCGGGGAGCTGTTTTTT. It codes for CAGSLKPTGELFF. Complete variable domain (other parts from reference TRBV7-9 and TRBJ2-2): DTGVSQNPRHKITKRGQNVTFRCDPISEHNRLYWYRQTLGQGPEFLTYFQNEAQLEKSRLLSDRFSAERPKGSFSTLEIQRTEQGDSAMYLCAGSLKPTGELFFGEGSRLTVL.

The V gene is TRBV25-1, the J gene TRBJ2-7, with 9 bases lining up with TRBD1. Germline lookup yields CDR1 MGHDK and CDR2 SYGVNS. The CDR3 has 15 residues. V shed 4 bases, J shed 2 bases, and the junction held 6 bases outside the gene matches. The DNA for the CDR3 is TGTGCCAGCAGTGGACCCGGGACAGGGACCTACGAGCAGTACTTC. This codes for CASSGPGTGTYEQYF.

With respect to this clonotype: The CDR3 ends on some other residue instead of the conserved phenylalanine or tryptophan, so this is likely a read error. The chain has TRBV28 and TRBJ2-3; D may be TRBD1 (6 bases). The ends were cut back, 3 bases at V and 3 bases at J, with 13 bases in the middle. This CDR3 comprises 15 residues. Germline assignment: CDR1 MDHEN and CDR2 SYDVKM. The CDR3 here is CASSFLTRGTDTQYL. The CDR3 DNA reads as TGTGCCAGCAGTTTTTTGACCAGGGGTACAGATACGCAGTATTTG.

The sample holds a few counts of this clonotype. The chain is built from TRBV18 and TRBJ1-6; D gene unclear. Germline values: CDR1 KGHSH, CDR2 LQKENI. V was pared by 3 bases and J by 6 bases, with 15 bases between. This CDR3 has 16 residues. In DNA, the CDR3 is TGTGCCAGCTCACCGGTTGAGACACTATTTAATTCACCCCTCCACTTT. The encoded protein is CASSPVETLFNSPLHF.

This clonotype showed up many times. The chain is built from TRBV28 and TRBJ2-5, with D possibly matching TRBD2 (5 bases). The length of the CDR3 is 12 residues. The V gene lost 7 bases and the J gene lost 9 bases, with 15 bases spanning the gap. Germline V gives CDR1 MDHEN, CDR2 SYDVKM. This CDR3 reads CASISGVGAQYF. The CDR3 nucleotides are TGTGCCAGCATCTCCGGGGTCGGGGCCCAGTACTTC.

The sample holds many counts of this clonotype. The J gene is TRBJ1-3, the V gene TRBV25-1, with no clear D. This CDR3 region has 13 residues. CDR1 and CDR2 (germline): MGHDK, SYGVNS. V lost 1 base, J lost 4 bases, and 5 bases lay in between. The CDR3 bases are TGTGCCAGCAGTGAATCTGGAGGAAACACCATATATTTT. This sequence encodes CASSESGGNTIYF.

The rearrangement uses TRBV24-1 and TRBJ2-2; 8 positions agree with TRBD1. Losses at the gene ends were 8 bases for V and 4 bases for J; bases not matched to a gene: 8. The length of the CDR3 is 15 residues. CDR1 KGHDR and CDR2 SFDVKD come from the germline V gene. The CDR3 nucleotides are TGTGCCACCACGCCGGGACAGGCTAGCACCGGGGAGCTGTTTTTT. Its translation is CATTPGQASTGELFF.

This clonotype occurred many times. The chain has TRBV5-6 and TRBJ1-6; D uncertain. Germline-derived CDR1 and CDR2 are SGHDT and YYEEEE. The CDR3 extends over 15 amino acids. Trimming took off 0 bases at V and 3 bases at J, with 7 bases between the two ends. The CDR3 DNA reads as TGTGCCAGCAGCTTGGGTGACGTCTATAATTCACCCCTCCACTTT. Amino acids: CASSLGDVYNSPLHF.

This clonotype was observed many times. CDR3 residues: CASSQADTQYF. The DNA for the CDR3 is TGTGCCAGCAGCCAAGCCGATACGCAGTATTTT. The chain links TRBV3-1 to TRBJ2-3; D not resolved. Germline V gene data show CDR1 as LGHDT and CDR2 as YNNKEL (reference sequence). The length of the CDR3 is 11 residues. Trimming pared 1 base from V and 6 bases from J, leaving 2 bases between.